Sequencing of this TCR beta chain was carried out in a study of shared clonotypes between healthy human individuals. The trim removed 7 bases at V and 2 bases at J, leaving 4 bases unmatched. This CDR3 comprises 14 residues. Germline V gives CDR1 SNHLY, CDR2 FYNNEI. The data were produced by immunoSEQ multiplex PCR, yet TCRdb's version contains in-frame clones alone and is incomplete. The sample comprises about 990,000 clones, 78% of which are singletons, and 0.55% to 0.7% rests with the top ten. Every contributor of samples was a Caucasian grown-up residing in Nashville, Tennessee. The sample taken for sequencing was memory CD4+ T cells from PBMCs. The subset is: CD45RA-negative fraction. The chain carries TRBV2 and TRBJ2-2, with 7 bases lining up with TRBD1. This TCR came from a man between 18 and 35 years old in good health. Some clones in this sample may be carry-over from other donors' samples. CDR3 amino acids: CASNRDRNTGELFF. The CDR3 DNA reads TGTGCCAGCAATAGGGACAGAAACACCGGGGAGCTGTTTTTT.